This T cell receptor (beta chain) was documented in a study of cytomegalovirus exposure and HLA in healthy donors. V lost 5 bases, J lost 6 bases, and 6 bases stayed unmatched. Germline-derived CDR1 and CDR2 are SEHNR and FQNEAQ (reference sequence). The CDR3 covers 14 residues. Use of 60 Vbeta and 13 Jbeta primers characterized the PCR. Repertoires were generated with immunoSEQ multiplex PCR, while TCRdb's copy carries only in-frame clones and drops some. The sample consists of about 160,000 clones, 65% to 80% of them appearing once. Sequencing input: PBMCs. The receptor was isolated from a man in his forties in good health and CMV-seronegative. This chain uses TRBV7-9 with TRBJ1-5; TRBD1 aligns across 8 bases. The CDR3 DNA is TGTGCCAGCAGCGGCGGACAGGGTGGTCAGCCCCAGCATTTT. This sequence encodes CASSGGQGGQPQHF. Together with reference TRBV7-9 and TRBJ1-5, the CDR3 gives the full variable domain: DTGVSQNPRHKITKRGQNVTFRCDPISEHNRLYWYRQTLGQGPEFLTYFQNEAQLEKSRLLSDRFSAERPKGSFSTLEIQRTEQGDSAMYLCASSGGQGGQPQHFGDGTRLSIL.